The clone carrying this T cell receptor (beta chain) was seen only a few times. Its antigen is still unknown. This CDR3 has 15 residues. Germline-derived CDR1 and CDR2 are SGHVS and FNYEAQ. V was pared by 2 bases and J by 2 bases, with 4 bases of the junction left unmatched. Construction of the TCRbeta library involved unique molecular identifiers. Each CDR3 protein is one row after TCRdb ran MiXCR on the PCR reads. The repertoire consists of approximately 230,000 distinct CDR3 sequences, with 20% to 30% occurring once and the leading ten covering 4% to 5.5%. The sample belongs to a study of T-cell reconstitution after alpha-beta-depleted transplantation in children. General observations from the study: It was surviving recipient T cells and thymic progenitors that gave some patients high TCRbeta diversity at day 60. Newly made T cells mostly supplied T-cell counts and diversity one year after transplant.

Sequencing was performed on PBMCs, mostly from graft donor cells, taken 360 days after TCRalphabeta/CD19-depleted stem cell transplant. The J gene is TRBJ1-2, the V gene TRBV7-6; 8 nucleotides line up with TRBD1. This clonotype originated in a female patient aged 2 to 10 who had a stem cell transplant for congenital amegakaryocytic thrombocytopenia, so the T cells may come from the graft donor. The CDR3 sequence is CASSLSGGANYGYTF. Written as DNA, the CDR3 is TGTGCCAGCAGCTTATCAGGGGGCGCGAACTATGGCTACACCTTC.